What follows is one T cell receptor (beta chain) and its context. Only in-frame clones appear in the TCRdb table, and some are missing; sequencing was by immunoSEQ multiplex PCR. The sample includes 38,000 or so clones, more than 75% of them seen just once. The sample comes from a study of PD-1 blockade in mismatch repair-deficient tumors. Germline CDR1 is SGHRS and CDR2 is YFSETQ. Trimming at V came to 4 bases and at J to 2 bases, leaving 3 bases not matched to a gene. The CDR3 length is 14 residues. The chain carries TRBV5-1 and TRBJ1-2; the match to TRBD1 covers 9 bases. Sequenced here: peripheral blood, sampled 76 weeks after starting pembrolizumab. The receptor was isolated from an adult with mismatch repair-deficient cancer. This CDR3 is CASSPTGGNYGYTF. DNA for the CDR3: TGCGCCAGCAGCCCGACAGGGGGAAACTATGGCTACACCTTC.